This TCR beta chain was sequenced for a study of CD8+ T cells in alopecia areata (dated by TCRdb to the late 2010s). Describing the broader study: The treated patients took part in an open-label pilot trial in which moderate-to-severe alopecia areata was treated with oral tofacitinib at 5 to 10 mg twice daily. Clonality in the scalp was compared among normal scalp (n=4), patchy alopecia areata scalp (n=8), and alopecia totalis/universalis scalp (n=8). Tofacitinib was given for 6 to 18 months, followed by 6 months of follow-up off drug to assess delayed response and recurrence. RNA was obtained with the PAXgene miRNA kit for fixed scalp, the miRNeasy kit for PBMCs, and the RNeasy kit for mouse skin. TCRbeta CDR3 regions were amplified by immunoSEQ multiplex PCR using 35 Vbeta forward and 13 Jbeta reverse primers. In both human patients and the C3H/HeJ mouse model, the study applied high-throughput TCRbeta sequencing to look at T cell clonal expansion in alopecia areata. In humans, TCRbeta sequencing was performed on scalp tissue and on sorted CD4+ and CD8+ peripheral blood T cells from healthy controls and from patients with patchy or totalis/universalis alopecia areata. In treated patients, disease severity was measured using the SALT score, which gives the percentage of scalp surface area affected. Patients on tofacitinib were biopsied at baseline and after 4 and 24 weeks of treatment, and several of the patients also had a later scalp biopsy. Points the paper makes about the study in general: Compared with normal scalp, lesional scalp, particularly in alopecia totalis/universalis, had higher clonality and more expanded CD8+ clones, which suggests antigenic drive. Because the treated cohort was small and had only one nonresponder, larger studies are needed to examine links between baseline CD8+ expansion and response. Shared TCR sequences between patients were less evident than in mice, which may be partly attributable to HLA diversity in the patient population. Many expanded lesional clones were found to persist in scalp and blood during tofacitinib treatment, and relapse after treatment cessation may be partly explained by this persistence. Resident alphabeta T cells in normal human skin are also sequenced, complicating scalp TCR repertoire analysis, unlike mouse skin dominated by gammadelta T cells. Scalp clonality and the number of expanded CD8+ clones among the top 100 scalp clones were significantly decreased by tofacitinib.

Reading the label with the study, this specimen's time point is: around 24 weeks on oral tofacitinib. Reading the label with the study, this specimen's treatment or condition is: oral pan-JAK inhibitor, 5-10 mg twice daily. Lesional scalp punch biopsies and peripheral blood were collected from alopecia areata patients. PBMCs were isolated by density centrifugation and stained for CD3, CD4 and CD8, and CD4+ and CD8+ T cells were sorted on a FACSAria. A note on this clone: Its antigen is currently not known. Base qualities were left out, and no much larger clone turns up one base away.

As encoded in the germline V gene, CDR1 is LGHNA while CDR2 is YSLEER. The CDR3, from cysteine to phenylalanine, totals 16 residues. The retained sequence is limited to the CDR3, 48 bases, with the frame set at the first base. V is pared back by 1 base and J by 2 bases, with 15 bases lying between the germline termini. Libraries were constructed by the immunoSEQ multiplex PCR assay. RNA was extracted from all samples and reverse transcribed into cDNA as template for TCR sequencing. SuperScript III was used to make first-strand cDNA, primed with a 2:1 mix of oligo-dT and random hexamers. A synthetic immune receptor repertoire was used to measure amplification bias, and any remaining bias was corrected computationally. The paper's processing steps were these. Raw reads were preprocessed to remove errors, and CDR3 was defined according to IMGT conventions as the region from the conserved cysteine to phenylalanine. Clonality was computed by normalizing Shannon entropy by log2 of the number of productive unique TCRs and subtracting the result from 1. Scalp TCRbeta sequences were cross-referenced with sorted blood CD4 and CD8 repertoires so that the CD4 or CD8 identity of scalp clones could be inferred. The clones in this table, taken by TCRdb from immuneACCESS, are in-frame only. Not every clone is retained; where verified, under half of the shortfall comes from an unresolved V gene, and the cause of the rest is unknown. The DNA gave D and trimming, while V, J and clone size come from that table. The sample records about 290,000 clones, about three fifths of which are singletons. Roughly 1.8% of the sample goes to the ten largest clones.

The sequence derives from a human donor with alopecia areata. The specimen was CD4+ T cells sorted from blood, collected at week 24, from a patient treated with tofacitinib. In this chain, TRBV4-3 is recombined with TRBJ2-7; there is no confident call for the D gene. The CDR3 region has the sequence CASSQGGSSLTYEQYF. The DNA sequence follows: TGCGCCAGCAGCCAAGGAGGCAGTTCCCTCACCTACGAGCAGTACTTC.